These T cell receptor beta chains were read from a single sample in a study of breast tumors, draining lymph nodes, adjacent tissues. Via MiXCR, TCRdb re-called the multiplex PCR reads, giving one row per CDR3 protein. Of 170,000 or so distinct CDR3 sequences listed, 25% to 40% are singletons. The specimen was axillary lymph node tissue. The receptor source for this set is a female donor with breast cancer. Some clones in this sample may be carry-over from other donors' samples. The CDR3 runs from the conserved cysteine through the conserved F or W. A D gene is named only where the DNA matches it firmly. Clone size is shown for a subset of rows, as once, few, many or a class of expanded clone.

j_call: TRBJ2-1; v_call: TRBV6-5; d_call: -; clone_size: many; cdr3_nt: TGTGCCAGCAGTACAAGGGACGGAGCATCCTACAATGAGCAGTTCTTC; cdr3_aa: CASSTRDGASYNEQFF
j_call: TRBJ1-2; v_call: TRBV6-5; d_call: -; clone_size: many; cdr3_nt: TGTGCCAGCAGTACGGAGGGGAACGGTGGCTACACCTTC; cdr3_aa: CASSTEGNGGYTF
j_call: TRBJ2-2; v_call: TRBV28; d_call: -; clone_size: many; cdr3_nt: TGTGCCAGCAGTTTCCCCCGGGCGAAATGGGGGACCGGGGAGCTGTTTTTT; cdr3_aa: CASSFPRAKWGTGELFF
j_call: TRBJ2-7; v_call: TRBV6-6; d_call: -; clone_size: many; cdr3_nt: TGTGCCGGAGGACAGAACTCCTACGAGCAGTACTTC; cdr3_aa: CAGGQNSYEQYF
j_call: TRBJ2-7; v_call: TRBV5-1; d_call: TRBD1; clone_size: many; cdr3_nt: TGCGCCAGCAGCCCCACAGGGGTGGGCTACGAGCAGTACTTC; cdr3_aa: CASSPTGVGYEQYF
j_call: TRBJ2-2; v_call: TRBV11-3; d_call: -; clone_size: many; cdr3_nt: TGTGCCAGCAGCTTAGTTTCCGGACCATTCACCGGGGAGCTGTTTTTT; cdr3_aa: CASSLVSGPFTGELFF
j_call: TRBJ2-2; v_call: TRBV5-8; d_call: TRBD2; clone_size: many; cdr3_nt: TGTGCCAGCAGCTGGAGCGGGGGGGCCGCCGGGGAGCTGTTTTTT; cdr3_aa: CASSWSGGAAGELFF
j_call: TRBJ2-7; v_call: TRBV6-2/TRBV6-3; d_call: TRBD2; clone_size: -; cdr3_nt: TGTACCAGCACCGATCCGGGGGGGAAATACGAGCAGTACTTC; cdr3_aa: CTSTDPGGKYEQYF
j_call: TRBJ2-1; v_call: TRBV19; d_call: -; clone_size: many; cdr3_nt: TGTGCCAGTACTACAGGTAATGAGCAGTTCTTC; cdr3_aa: CASTTGNEQFF
j_call: TRBJ2-2; v_call: TRBV6-6; d_call: -; clone_size: many; cdr3_nt: TGTGCCTCCGCCGAAGGCGGGGAGCTGTTTTTT; cdr3_aa: CASAEGGELFF
j_call: TRBJ2-7; v_call: TRBV20-1; d_call: TRBD2; clone_size: many; cdr3_nt: TGCAGTGCAGCTACTAGCGGGGGCCCCTACGAGCAGTACTTC; cdr3_aa: CSAATSGGPYEQYF
j_call: TRBJ1-2; v_call: TRBV29-1; d_call: TRBD1; clone_size: many; cdr3_nt: TGCAGCGTTGAGACAGGGTTTAACTATGGCTACACCTTC; cdr3_aa: CSVETGFNYGYTF
j_call: TRBJ2-7; v_call: TRBV3-1; d_call: -; clone_size: many; cdr3_nt: TGTGCCAGCAGCAGGGAGCCCTACGAGCAGTACTTC; cdr3_aa: CASSREPYEQYF
j_call: TRBJ1-3; v_call: TRBV12-3/TRBV12-4; d_call: -; clone_size: few; cdr3_nt: TGTGCCAGCAGTACGAGTGGCACCATATATTTT; cdr3_aa: CASSTSGTIYF
j_call: TRBJ2-3; v_call: TRBV5-1; d_call: TRBD1; clone_size: many; cdr3_nt: TGCGCCAGCAGCAAGGATACAGGGGTCCGCACAGATACGCAGTATTTT; cdr3_aa: CASSKDTGVRTDTQYF
j_call: TRBJ1-4; v_call: TRBV6-1; d_call: TRBD1; clone_size: many; cdr3_nt: TGTGCCAGCAGTAGCTGGACAGGGCCTAATGAAAAACTGTTTTTT; cdr3_aa: CASSSWTGPNEKLFF
j_call: TRBJ2-7; v_call: TRBV6-1; d_call: TRBD2; clone_size: -; cdr3_nt: TGTGCCAGCAGTGAAGAATCTAGCGGGAGGTACGAGCAGTACTTC; cdr3_aa: CASSEESSGRYEQYF
j_call: TRBJ2-2; v_call: TRBV10-3; d_call: TRBD1; clone_size: many; cdr3_nt: TGTGCCATCAGCAAAGCGACAGGGGCCGGGGAGCTGTTTTTT; cdr3_aa: CAISKATGAGELFF
j_call: TRBJ2-1; v_call: TRBV7-2; d_call: TRBD1; clone_size: many; cdr3_nt: TGTGCCAGCAGCAACCCGGGGGACAGGGTGTACAATGAGCAGTTCTTC; cdr3_aa: CASSNPGDRVYNEQFF
j_call: TRBJ1-5; v_call: TRBV12-3/TRBV12-4; d_call: TRBD1; clone_size: many; cdr3_nt: TGTGCCAGCAGTCCTCGACAGGGCCCTAATCAGCCCCAGCATTTT; cdr3_aa: CASSPRQGPNQPQHF
j_call: TRBJ2-3; v_call: TRBV12-3/TRBV12-4; d_call: -; clone_size: many; cdr3_nt: TGTGCCAGCAGTAATTCTCCAGGGGGGGAGCAGTATTTT; cdr3_aa: CASSNSPGGEQYF
j_call: TRBJ2-7; v_call: TRBV9; d_call: -; clone_size: -; cdr3_nt: TGTGCCAGCAGCGGGACAGACAGCTCCTACGATCGGTACTTC; cdr3_aa: CASSGTDSSYDRYF
j_call: TRBJ1-2; v_call: TRBV19; d_call: -; clone_size: many; cdr3_nt: TGTGCCAGTAGTATAGATCCAGGCAGAATCTATGGCTACACCTTC; cdr3_aa: CASSIDPGRIYGYTF
j_call: TRBJ1-3; v_call: TRBV19; d_call: -; clone_size: many; cdr3_nt: TGTGCCAGTACCCCCGGAAGGGTGCGCGGAAACACCATATATTTT; cdr3_aa: CASTPGRVRGNTIYF
j_call: TRBJ2-3; v_call: TRBV6-1; d_call: TRBD2; clone_size: few; cdr3_nt: TGTGCCAGCAGTGATGCGGGGGTAGCGGGGGCAGAAAGAGATACGCAGTATTTT; cdr3_aa: CASSDAGVAGAERDTQYF
j_call: TRBJ2-1; v_call: TRBV6-5; d_call: -; clone_size: many; cdr3_nt: TGTGCCAGCAGTTTTGTCGGGGACTCCAACTACAATGAGCAGTTCTTC; cdr3_aa: CASSFVGDSNYNEQFF
j_call: TRBJ1-2; v_call: TRBV2; d_call: -; clone_size: many; cdr3_nt: TGTGCCAGCAGGGATAACTATGGCTACACCTTC; cdr3_aa: CASRDNYGYTF
j_call: TRBJ1-3; v_call: TRBV25-1; d_call: -; clone_size: -; cdr3_nt: TGTGCCAGCAGCGGCGAAGGGTACCCTAACACCATATATTTT; cdr3_aa: CASSGEGYPNTIYF
j_call: TRBJ2-7; v_call: TRBV5-1; d_call: TRBD1; clone_size: many; cdr3_nt: TGCGCCAGCAGCTTGGCTTTTCGGGGACAGCTCTACGAGCAGTACTTC; cdr3_aa: CASSLAFRGQLYEQYF
j_call: TRBJ2-1; v_call: TRBV7-6; d_call: -; clone_size: -; cdr3_nt: TGTGCCAGCAGCTTAGACTCAGGGGCCTACAATGAGCGGTTCTTC; cdr3_aa: CASSLDSGAYNERFF
j_call: TRBJ1-2; v_call: TRBV13; d_call: -; clone_size: many; cdr3_nt: TGTGCCAGCAGCTTAGAGGGGGGGCCCTATGGCTACACCTTC; cdr3_aa: CASSLEGGPYGYTF